Included here is one TCR beta chain sequence, with context. Its antigen is undetermined. This sample is part of a study of pediatric ulcerative colitis. TCRdb's copy holds only in-frame clones and misses some; the assay was immunoSEQ multiplex PCR. There are about 64,000 clones in the sample; 70% to 90% occur only once, and around 3% lies in the top ten. Between the trimmed V and J ends, which lost 0 bases and 1 base, there was a span of 9 bases. The CDR3 sequence is 15 residues long. The germline V gene encodes CDR1 MNHNY and CDR2 SVGAGI (reference sequence). Findings of the study overall: A couple of rectal clonotypes were found only in ulcerative colitis patients, all of them.

This TCR came from a boy between 10 and 17 years old with severe ulcerative colitis. V and J are TRBV6-6 and TRBJ1-1; D perhaps matches TRBD1 (5 bases). The sequenced sample consisted of blood. The CDR3 loop reads CASSYSPGKNTEAFF. The CDR3 coding sequence is TGTGCCAGCAGTTACTCCCCAGGGAAGAACACTGAAGCTTTCTTT.